This T cell receptor beta chain was profiled in a study of shared clonotypes between healthy human individuals. Germline V gene lookup returns CDR1 MNHNS and CDR2 SASEGT. This CDR3 has 14 amino acids. V lost 4 bases and J lost 5; bases outside the gene matches: 4. Profiling relied on immunoSEQ multiplex PCR, and the TCRdb table lists in-frame clones only, not all of them. Counted here are under 550,000 clones, 90% to 96% occurring once; the ten biggest clones make up 0.06%. The chain employs TRBV6-1 and TRBJ2-5; TRBD1 matches 10 bases. This TCR came from a woman aged 25 to 45 in good health. The sequencing sample was made of naive CD4+ T cells sorted from blood. Subset described: CD45RA+ positively selected. CDR3 DNA: TGTGCCAGCAGTGCCGGACAGGGGGTCGAGACCCAGTACTTC. This encodes CASSAGQGVETQYF.